A selection of T cell receptor beta chains follows, all from one sample in a study of T cell repertoires in cytomegalovirus infection. Their antigens remain unidentified. TCRdb redid the calling of the reads with MiXCR, one entry per CDR3 protein. The table records about 770,000 distinct CDR3 sequences, 25% to 35% of them present only once. This specimen consisted of cultured CD8+ T cells from PBMCs, obtained from culture after CMV antigen stimulation. The receptors here all came from a human donor in good health (CMV status not recorded). Some clones in this sample may be carry-over from other donors' samples. Each CDR3 is given with its conserved first and last residue. The D gene is left open where the match is weak. Not every row has a clone size; where given, it reads once, few, many or a size class.

>TRBD2|.|TRBJ2-1|TRBV29-1
CSVASGGANNEQFF
TGCAGCGTAGCTAGCGGGGGGGCTAACAATGAGCAGTTCTTC
>.|.|TRBJ1-1|TRBV12-3/TRBV12-4
CASSADGAWGREAFF
TGTGCCAGCAGTGCAGATGGGGCCTGGGGCAGGGAAGCTTTCTTT
>.|.|TRBJ2-3|TRBV4-1
CASSERVLPGGRLDTQYF
TGCGCCAGCAGCGAAAGGGTCCTACCGGGGGGCCGCCTCGATACGCAGTATTTT
>TRBD1|.|TRBJ2-7|TRBV7-1
CASRSGTGGFEQYF
TGTGCCAGCAGGTCGGGGACAGGGGGCTTCGAGCAGTACTTC
>.|.|TRBJ2-7|TRBV12-3/TRBV12-4
CASSLSGSSYEQHF
TGTGCCAGCAGCTTGTCAGGGAGCTCCTACGAGCAGCACTTC
>TRBD1|.|TRBJ1-1|TRBV18
CASYGQGTFF
TGTGCCAGTTATGGACAGGGGACTTTCTTT
>.|.|TRBJ1-5|TRBV5-1
CASSPLPDSGNQPQHF
TGCGCCAGCAGCCCCTTGCCGGATAGTGGCAATCAGCCCCAGCATTTT
>.|.|TRBJ1-1|TRBV20-1
CSARVYGLVEAFF
TGCAGTGCTAGAGTTTACGGACTAGTAGAAGCTTTCTTT
>TRBD2|many|TRBJ2-5|TRBV12-3/TRBV12-4
CASSRTSGGGETQYF
TGTGCCAGCAGCCGGACTAGCGGGGGAGGAGAGACCCAGTACTTC
>.|few|TRBJ1-1|TRBV15
CATSTQTGNTEAFF
TGTGCCACCAGCACCCAGACAGGGAACACTGAAGCTTTCTTT
>.|.|TRBJ1-1|TRBV7-9
CASSLGGQGLNTEAFF
TGTGCCAGCAGCTTAGGAGGGCAGGGGTTGAACACTGAAGCTTTCTTT
>.|few|TRBJ2-7|TRBV6-6
CASSYRPGEHEQYF
TGTGCCAGCAGTTATAGGCCGGGGGAACACGAGCAGTACTTC
>.|.|TRBJ1-1|TRBV7-9
CASSSTQLLYKAFF
TGTGCCAGCAGCTCCACCCAACTTCTATATAAAGCTTTCTTT
>.|few|TRBJ2-7|TRBV15
CATSRAVGRVYEQYF
TGTGCCACCAGCAGAGCTGTGGGCAGAGTCTACGAGCAGTACTTC
>TRBD2|.|TRBJ2-1|TRBV20-1
CSARDLTSGSSYNEQFF
TGCAGTGCTAGAGATCTGACTAGCGGGAGCTCCTACAATGAGCAGTTCTTC
>TRBD1|.|TRBJ1-5|TRBV27
CASSQQGEGQPQHF
TGTGCCAGCAGTCAACAGGGGGAGGGTCAGCCCCAGCATTTT
>TRBD1|few|TRBJ2-2|TRBV7-9
CASSPPLTPGTGGTGELFF
TGTGCCAGCAGTCCCCCTCTGACCCCCGGGACAGGGGGCACCGGGGAGCTGTTTTTT
>.|many|TRBJ2-1|TRBV7-9
CASSLDLRNKEQFF
TGTGCCAGCAGCTTAGACTTGAGGAATAAAGAGCAGTTCTTC
>.|once|TRBJ2-7|TRBV5-1
CASSGGPPDEQYF
TGCGCCAGCAGCGGGGGCCCGCCAGACGAGCAGTACTTC
>.|few|TRBJ1-2|TRBV6-2/TRBV6-3
CATRMAGDYGYTF
TGTGCCACCAGGATGGCAGGGGACTATGGCTACACCTTC
>.|once|TRBJ1-2|TRBV6-5
CASSPGLEGYTF
TGTGCCAGCAGCCCTGGACTCGAGGGCTACACCTTC
>.|.|TRBJ1-1|TRBV10-2
CASSVGGSEAFF
TGCGCCAGCAGTGTGGGGGGCTCTGAAGCTTTCTTT
>.|many|TRBJ2-3|TRBV12-3/TRBV12-4
CASSPAPRSTDTQYF
TGTGCCAGCAGCCCCGCCCCAAGAAGCACAGATACGCAGTATTTT
>TRBD2|.|TRBJ2-1|TRBV6-4
CASSPFGGGIYNEQFF
TGTGCCAGCAGCCCCTTCGGGGGGGGCATCTACAATGAGCAGTTCTTC
>.|.|TRBJ1-1|TRBV4-1
CASSPTKLGNTEAFF
TGCGCCAGCAGCCCAACTAAACTCGGGAACACTGAAGCTTTCTTT
>.|many|TRBJ2-1|TRBV7-9
CASSDYESSYNEQFF
TGTGCCAGCAGCGACTACGAGAGCTCCTACAATGAGCAGTTCTTC
>.|few|TRBJ2-1|TRBV4-1
CASSQARGEQFF
TGCGCCAGCAGCCAAGCCAGGGGTGAGCAGTTCTTC
>.|few|TRBJ2-5|TRBV29-1
CSVEYPGGKETQYF
TGCAGCGTTGAATACCCTGGCGGGAAAGAGACCCAGTACTTC
>.|few|TRBJ2-5|TRBV19
CASSNFPGGVYQETQYF
TGTGCCAGTAGTAACTTCCCGGGTGGAGTGTACCAAGAGACCCAGTACTTC
>.|many|TRBJ1-2|TRBV12-3/TRBV12-4
CASTGVLNYGYTF
TGTGCCAGCACCGGCGTGCTTAACTATGGCTACACCTTC
>.|.|TRBJ2-2|TRBV27
CASSPVITGELFF
TGTGCCAGCAGTCCTGTAATCACCGGGGAGCTGTTTTTT
>TRBD1|.|TRBJ2-2|TRBV6-2/TRBV6-3
CASSYRDRGPNTGELFF
TGTGCCAGCAGTTATCGGGACAGGGGACCGAACACCGGGGAGCTGTTTTTT
>TRBD2|many|TRBJ2-1|TRBV7-2
CASSFRLAGGRNEQFF
TGTGCCAGCAGCTTCAGACTAGCGGGGGGAAGGAATGAGCAGTTCTTC
>.|few|TRBJ2-2|TRBV7-9
CASMNSPDANTGELFF
TGTGCCAGCATGAACAGTCCCGACGCGAACACCGGGGAGCTGTTTTTT
>.|once|TRBJ1-1|TRBV5-5
CASFLQGREETFF
TGTGCCAGCTTTCTTCAGGGCCGTGAGGAGACTTTCTTT
>TRBD2|.|TRBJ2-2|TRBV3-1
CASSQVAGGPSASNTGELFF
TGTGCCAGCAGCCAAGTAGCGGGGGGGCCGTCCGCTTCAAACACCGGGGAGCTGTTTTTT